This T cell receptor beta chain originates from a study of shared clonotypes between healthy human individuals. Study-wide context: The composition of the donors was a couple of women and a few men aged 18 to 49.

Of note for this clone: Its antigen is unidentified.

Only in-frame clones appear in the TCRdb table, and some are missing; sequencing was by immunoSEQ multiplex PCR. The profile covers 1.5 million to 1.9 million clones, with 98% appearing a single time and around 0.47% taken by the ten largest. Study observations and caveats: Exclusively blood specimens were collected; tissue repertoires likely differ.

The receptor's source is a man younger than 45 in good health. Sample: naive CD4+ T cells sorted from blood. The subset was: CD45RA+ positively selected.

The CDR3 DNA sequence: TGTGCCAGTAGTTCCCCGGGCCTCAGGACCGGGGAGCTGTTTTTT. Its protein is CASSSPGLRTGELFF. J is TRBJ2-2 and V is TRBV19; D gene unclear. The CDR3 spans 15 residues. V was trimmed by 5 bases and J by 5 bases, leaving 15 bases between them. Germline loops: CDR1 LNHDA, CDR2 SQIVND (reference sequence). The whole variable domain, filled in from reference TRBV19 and TRBJ2-2, reads DGGITQSPKYLFRKEGQNVTLSCEQNLNHDAMYWYRQDPGQGLRLIYYSQIVNDFQKGDIAEGYSVSREKKESFPLTVTSAQKNPTAFYLCASSSPGLRTGELFFGEGSRLTVL.